This TCR beta chain came from a study of T cells after yellow fever vaccination. Broader study findings: Although the secondary response was weaker, it peaked faster, at day 5 versus 15. Contamination by abundant bulk-population clonotypes could be present in FACS-sorted repertoires. The appearance of a small share of clonotypes in both CD4 and CD8 compartments was observed.

This CDR3 comprises 12 residues. CDR1 and CDR2 from the germline V gene are SGHRS and YFSETQ. V lost 3 bases, J lost 6 bases, and 9 bases lay in between. This clonotype came up many times. Antigen specificity is unknown. TCRdb reanalysed the 5' RACE reads using MiXCR and keeps one entry per CDR3 protein. Found here are roughly 120,000 distinct CDR3 sequences, about 7.8% of them singletons; the top ten hold 2.7%. The rearrangement joins TRBV5-1 to TRBJ1-2; maybe TRBD1 (5 bases). The starting material was CD4+ T cells sorted from PBMCs, obtained about 49 days after the first yellow fever vaccination. The receptor was isolated from a man aged 18-30 years who received the YFV17D yellow fever vaccine. Here the CDR3 reads CASSSDRNGYTF. The CDR3 DNA reads TGCGCCAGCAGCTCCGACAGAAATGGCTACACCTTC.